Sequencing of this TCR beta chain was carried out in a study of graft-versus-host responses after intestinal transplantation. Study-wide background: All recipients got anti-thymocyte globulin induction, then tacrolimus and steroids for 2 to 4 years. Study-wide results and limits: Some GvH clones appeared in ileal mucosa or blood before recipient bone marrow.

Repertoires were generated with immunoSEQ multiplex PCR, while TCRdb's copy carries only in-frame clones and drops some. The sample lists fewer than 75,000 clones, around 90% seen once, with around 1.5% in the top ten. With regard to this clone: Its antigen is unknown.

The CDR3 is made up of 13 amino acids. J lost 6 bases, V lost 6 bases, and 4 bases had no gene match. Germline V gene sequence: CDR1 SGHAT, CDR2 FQNNGV. The sequence was collected from a human patient who received an intestinal transplant, so some T cells may come from the graft donor. This material consisted of PBMCs, taken 26 days after transplant. V gene TRBV11-2 combines with J gene TRBJ1-4; 7 bases match TRBD1. CDR3 coding DNA: TGTGCCAGCAGTAGACAGGGATATGAAAAACTGTTTTTT. Translation gives CASSRQGYEKLFF.